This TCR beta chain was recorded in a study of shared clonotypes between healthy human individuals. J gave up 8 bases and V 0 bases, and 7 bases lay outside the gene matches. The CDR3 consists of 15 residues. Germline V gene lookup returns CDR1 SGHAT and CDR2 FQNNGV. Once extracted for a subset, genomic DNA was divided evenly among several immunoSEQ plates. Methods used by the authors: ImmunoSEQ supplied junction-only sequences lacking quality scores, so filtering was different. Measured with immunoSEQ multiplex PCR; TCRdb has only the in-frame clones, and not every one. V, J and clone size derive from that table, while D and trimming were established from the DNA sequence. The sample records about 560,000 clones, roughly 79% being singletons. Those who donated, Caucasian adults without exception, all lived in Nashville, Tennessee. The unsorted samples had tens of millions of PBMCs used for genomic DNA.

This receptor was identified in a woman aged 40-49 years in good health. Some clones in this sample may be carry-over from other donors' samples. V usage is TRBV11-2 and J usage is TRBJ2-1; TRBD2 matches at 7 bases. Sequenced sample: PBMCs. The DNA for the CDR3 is TGTGCCAGCAGCTTAGACCCCGGGGGGTTCCATGAGCAGTTCTTC. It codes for CASSLDPGGFHEQFF.